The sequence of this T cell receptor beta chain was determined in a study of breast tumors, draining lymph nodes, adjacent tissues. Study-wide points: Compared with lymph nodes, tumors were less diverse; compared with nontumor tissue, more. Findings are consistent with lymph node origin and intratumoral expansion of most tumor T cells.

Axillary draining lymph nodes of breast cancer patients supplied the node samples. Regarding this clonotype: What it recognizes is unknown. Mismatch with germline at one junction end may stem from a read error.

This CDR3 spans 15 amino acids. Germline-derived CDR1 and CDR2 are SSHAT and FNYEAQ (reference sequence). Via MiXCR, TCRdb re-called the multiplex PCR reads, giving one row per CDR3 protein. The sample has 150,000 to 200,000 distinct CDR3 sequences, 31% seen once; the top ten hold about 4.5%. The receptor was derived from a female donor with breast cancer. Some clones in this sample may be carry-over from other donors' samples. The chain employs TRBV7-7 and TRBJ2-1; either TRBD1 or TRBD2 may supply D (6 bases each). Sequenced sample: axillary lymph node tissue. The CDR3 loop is CASSLGPGAGREQLF. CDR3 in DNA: TGTGCTAGCAGCTTGGGCCCGGGGGCCGGCCGAGAGCAGCTCTTC.